The 13 T cell receptor beta chains given below trace back to one sample, sequenced in a study of molecular identifiers for immune sequencing clone quantification. Each CDR3 protein gets one entry after TCRdb re-called the PCR reads with MiXCR. The sample lists roughly 320,000 distinct CDR3 sequences; 24% were seen once. The sample taken for sequencing was naive CD8+ T cells from blood, with Jurkat cell RNA spiked in. This sample's subset: FACS-sorted CD8+CD4-CCR7+CD45RA+ naive T cells. These receptors were obtained from a human donor in good health. Some libraries in this study had Jurkat cell RNA spiked in.

The table lists this clonotype with many counts. At one end the junction does not follow the germline gene, possibly because of a read error. The chain employs TRBV27 and TRBJ2-3; D is unclear. The CDR3 covers 13 residues. The germline V gene encodes CDR1 MNHEY and CDR2 SMNVEV (reference sequence). CDR3 sequence reads: CASSEIRTDTQYF. CDR3 in DNA: TGTGCCAGCAGTGAAATACGCACGGATACGCAGTATTTT.

This sequence joins TRBV29-1 and TRBJ2-7; 10 bases map to TRBD1. CDR3 length equals 13 residues. Trimming at V came to 6 bases and at J to 0 bases, leaving 2 bases not matched to a gene. The germline gives CDR1 SQVTM, CDR2 ANQGSEA. The CDR3 spells CSVGQGSSYEQYF. CDR3 in DNA: TGCAGCGTGGGACAGGGGAGCTCCTACGAGCAGTACTTC.

V is TRBV5-6 and J is TRBJ2-5; D is possibly TRBD1 (6 bases). This CDR3 has 15 amino acids. Trimming cost V 4 bases and J 1 base, with 14 bases left between them. The germline V gene has CDR1 SGHDT and CDR2 YYEEEE. CDR3 sequence: CASSPGQPRQETQYF. For the CDR3, the DNA is TGTGCCAGCAGCCCGGGACAACCCCGCCAAGAGACCCAGTACTTC. Complete variable domain (other parts from reference TRBV5-6 and TRBJ2-5): DAGVTQSPTHLIKTRGQQVTLRCSPKSGHDTVSWYQQALGQGPQFIFQYYEEEERQRGNFPDRFSGHQFPNYSSELNVNALLLGDSALYLCASSPGQPRQETQYFGPGTRLLVL.

This clonotype was counted only a few times. The V and J genes are TRBV18 and TRBJ2-7; 9 nucleotides agree with TRBD1. V trimming: 10 bases; J trimming: 12 bases; junction bases outside the gene matches: 7. In germline, CDR1 is KGHSH, CDR2 LQKENI. This CDR3 is 10 amino acids long. CDR3 protein: CAKTGGPPYF. DNA for the CDR3: TGTGCCAAAACAGGGGGCCCCCCGTACTTC.

This clonotype occurred many times. The rearrangement links TRBV30 to TRBJ1-1, with a weak D call TRBD1 (6 bases). V was pared by 0 bases and J by 2 bases, with 7 bases between. CDR3 size: 13 residues. CDR1 is GTSNPN and CDR2 is SVGIG in the germline V gene (reference sequence). CDR3 coding DNA: TGTGCCTGGAGTGTAGGGGGAAACACTGAAGCTTTCTTT. Translating it yields CAWSVGGNTEAFF.

This clonotype showed up just a few times. The J gene is TRBJ2-3, the V gene TRBV11-2, with TRBD1 matching 8 bases. V trimming: 1 base; J trimming: 5 bases; junction bases outside the gene matches: 8. The CDR3 contains 16 residues. CDR1 is SGHAT and CDR2 is FQNNGV in the germline V gene. As DNA, the CDR3 is TGTGCCAGCAGCTTAGGGTACAGGGGGGACGGAGATACGCAGTATTTT. Its protein product is CASSLGYRGDGDTQYF.

In its sample, this clonotype was seen a few times. Given a much more abundant clone one base away, this may be a read error. The conserved final phenylalanine or tryptophan is absent from the CDR3, which likely points to a read error. The chain links TRBV28 to TRBJ1-1; D is perhaps TRBD1 (5 bases). Germline CDR1 and CDR2: MDHEN and SYDVKM. With 8 bases removed from V and 1 base from J, the gap between germline ends came to 17 bases. The CDR3 has 15 amino acids. CDR3 protein: CASRRGTIENTEAFL. CDR3 nucleotide sequence: TGTGCCAGCCGCCGGGGCACGATCGAGAACACTGAAGCTTTCTTA.

In this sample, this clonotype turned up a few times. The J gene is TRBJ1-6, the V gene TRBV2; 8 bases agree with TRBD1. Germline V CDR1 and CDR2: SNHLY, FYNNEI. The trim removed 6 bases at V and 8 bases at J, leaving 6 bases unmatched. This CDR3 spans 14 amino acids. The CDR3 sequence is CASRHRGIDSPLHF. The CDR3 coding sequence is TGTGCCAGCAGACACAGGGGGATTGATTCACCCCTCCACTTT.

This clonotype was counted only a few times. The V and J genes are TRBV4-2 and TRBJ2-3; D not certain. Germline CDR1 is LGHNA and CDR2 is YNFKEQ. With 4 bases removed from V and 6 bases from J, the gap between germline ends came to 20 bases. CDR3 length: 16 residues. The CDR3 here is CASSPLSPGLVDTQYF. CDR3 coding DNA: TGTGCCAGCAGCCCACTGTCCCCAGGCTTAGTGGATACGCAGTATTTT.

As regards this clonotype: At one of its ends the junction is not consistent with the germline gene, which may arise from a read error. The chain recombines TRBV4-1 with TRBJ2-2; weak D call: TRBD1 (5 bases). This CDR3 contains 16 residues. Germline V gives CDR1 MGHRA, CDR2 YSYEKL. The CDR3 DNA sequence: TGCGCCAGCAGCCAAGATGACAGAACGAACCCCGGGGAGCTGTTTTTT. Its protein product is CASSQDDRTNPGELFF.

Note on this clonotype: A much bigger clone sits one base away, suggesting this may be a read error. The genes are TRBV29-1 and TRBJ2-7, with a tentative D call TRBD2 (6 bases). Trimming removed 4 bases from V and 3 bases from J, with 13 bases in between. CDR3 length: 13 residues. The germline gives CDR1 SQVTM, CDR2 ANQGSEA. As DNA, the CDR3 is TGCAGCGTTGGGGAGGCAGGGTGCTACGAGCAGTACTTC. It yields the protein CSVGEAGCYEQYF.

This chain joins TRBV11-2 and TRBJ1-1, with no clear D. This CDR3 spans 15 amino acids. CDR1 is SGHAT, CDR2 FQNNGV, per germline. Trimming shortened V by 0 bases and J by 0 bases, and 8 bases separated the two germline ends. CDR3 in DNA: TGTGCCAGCAGCTTAGATGTGGGGATGAACACTGAAGCTTTCTTT. Protein sequence: CASSLDVGMNTEAFF.

This chain uses TRBV4-3 with TRBJ1-1; 12 positions agree with TRBD1. The CDR3 contains 16 residues. The V and J ends lost 3 bases and 11 bases, in that order; junction bases with no gene match: 13. Germline CDR1 LGHNA, CDR2 YSLEER. Here the CDR3 reads CASSQGQGARATAAFF. CDR3 DNA sequence: TGCGCCAGCAGCCAGGGACAGGGGGCTAGAGCCACTGCGGCTTTCTTT.